A single sample gave rise to the 9 T cell receptor beta chains below, sequenced in a study of blood T cells in healthy people across ages. Then a second PCR, running roughly 7 to 11 cycles, was carried out with a sample-barcoded 5' primer and a J-beta primer mix. A single record per CDR3 protein comes from TCRdb applying MiXCR to the 5' RACE reads. The profile shows about 640,000 distinct CDR3 sequences, approximately 59% of them singletons. The sequenced sample was blood. The receptors were gathered from a man aged 55 to 69 in good health.

CDR3 amino acids: CATSTGYSGSYEQYF. DNA for the CDR3: TGTGCCACCTCCACGGGCTACTCCGGATCCTACGAGCAGTACTTC. The chain links TRBV15 to TRBJ2-7; D remains ambiguous. The V end lost 8 bases, the J end lost 1 base, and 18 bases lay between the germline ends. The length of the CDR3 is 15 residues. Germline CDR1 is LNHNV and CDR2 is YYDKDF (reference sequence). Combining the CDR3 with reference TRBV15 and TRBJ2-7 gives the whole variable domain DAMVIQNPRYQVTQFGKPVTLSCSQTLNHNVMYWYQQKSSQAPKLLFHYYDKDFNNEADTPDNFQSRRPNTSFCFLDIRSPGLGDTAMYLCATSTGYSGSYEQYFGPGTRLTVT.

This clonotype was counted between two and nine times. V is TRBV29-1 and J is TRBJ2-5; the match to TRBD1 covers 7 bases. V lost 7 bases and J lost 5; bases outside the gene matches: 7. The length of the CDR3 is 12 residues. In germline, CDR1 is SQVTM, CDR2 ANQGSEA. CDR3 sequence: CSAPRQGETQYF. The CDR3 DNA is TGCAGCGCACCCCGACAGGGTGAGACCCAGTACTTC.

For this clonotype: One end of the junction is discordant with germline, which a read error may explain. The chain joins TRBV14 to TRBJ2-3; 13 nucleotides match TRBD2. Germline CDR1 is SGHDN and CDR2 is FVKESK. The CDR3 extends over 19 amino acids. CDR3 sequence: CASSQDGLAGAASTDTQYF. The CDR3 coding sequence is TGTGCCAGCAGCCAAGACGGACTAGCGGGGGCGGCTAGCACTGATACGCAGTATTTT. Based on the CDR3 plus reference TRBV14 and TRBJ2-3, the full variable domain is EAGVTQFPSHSVIEKGQTVTLRCDPISGHDNLYWYRRVMGKEIKFLLHFVKESKQDESGMPNNRFLAERTGGTYSTLKVQPAELEDSGVYFCASSQDGLAGAASTDTQYFGPGTRLTVL.

This clonotype was observed a few times. This sequence joins TRBV29-1 and TRBJ1-2; the match to TRBD1 covers 7 bases. The ends lost 6 bases at V and 0 bases at J; junction bases unmatched: 16. Germline CDR1 and CDR2: SQVTM and ANQGSEA. This CDR3 is built from 17 residues. DNA of the CDR3: TGCAGCGTCTCAACCCCGAGAGGACAGGTAGCTAACTATGGCTACACCTTC. Translating it yields CSVSTPRGQVANYGYTF.

The chain carries TRBV6-5 and TRBJ2-3; D gene unclear. V shed 6 bases and J shed 0 bases, with 13 bases lying between them. CDR1 and CDR2 from the germline V gene are MNHEY and SVGAGI. This CDR3 is built from 15 residues. The CDR3, as DNA: TGTGCCAGCAGCCTCAGATTTTCTAGCACAGATACGCAGTATTTT. Translating gives CASSLRFSSTDTQYF.

The rearrangement uses TRBV29-1 and TRBJ2-7; TRBD1 might be the D (8 bases). The V and J ends lost 5 bases and 3 bases respectively, with 20 bases between them. The CDR3 consists of 15 residues. CDR1 SQVTM and CDR2 ANQGSEA come from the germline V gene. The CDR3 DNA is TGCAGCGTTCTTGGGGGGGGACAGGCTTTCTACGAGCAGTACTTC. Translated, it gives CSVLGGGQAFYEQYF.

The chain has TRBV10-3 and TRBJ2-1, with 13 nucleotides matching TRBD2. Germline CDR1 ENHRY, CDR2 SYGVKD. CDR3 size: 15 residues. With 3 bases clipped from V and 8 bases from J, the junction kept 4 bases outside the gene matches. CDR3 residues: CAISDQTSGGDEQFF. The CDR3 DNA reads as TGTGCCATCAGTGATCAAACTAGCGGGGGGGATGAGCAGTTCTTC.

This clonotype was seen only a few times. V gene TRBV2 combines with J gene TRBJ2-1; no definite D call. Per germline, CDR1 SNHLY and CDR2 FYNNEI. Between the trimmed V and J ends, which lost 0 bases and 5 bases, there was a span of 8 bases. CDR3 length: 14 residues. CDR3 in DNA: TGTGCCAGCAGTGAAGCTCGGGCTAACAATGAGCAGTTCTTC. Its translation is CASSEARANNEQFF.

The table lists this clonotype with a few counts. V is TRBV2 and J is TRBJ2-5; D possibly corresponds to TRBD1 (5 bases). V dropped 5 bases and J dropped 5 bases, with 9 bases sitting between them. Per germline, CDR1 SNHLY and CDR2 FYNNEI. The CDR3 is 12 residues long. CDR3: CASSIRGETQYF. CDR3 nucleotide sequence: TGTGCCAGCAGTATTAGGGGCGAGACCCAGTACTTC.